This entry is about one T cell receptor beta chain. This clonotype was counted at least ten times. Its antigen target is currently unknown. No base quality values were provided; no much bigger clone lies one nucleotide off. In the ophthalmopathy patients, disease was moderately to severely active, with a Clinical Activity Score of 3 or more, a NOSPECS grade of 4 or more, and a duration of less than 3 months. Patients with uncontrolled infections, other autoimmune diseases, pregnancy or lactation were excluded. Diagnoses were based on clinical symptoms, serum thyroxine and TRAb, thyroid ultrasound and orbital computed tomography. PBMCs were separated from 10 ml of fresh peripheral blood using Ficoll-Paque density gradient centrifugation. Trizol reagent was used to extract total RNA, and RNA quality was then checked on an Agilent 2100 Bioanalyzer. This specimen belongs to a study of T cells in Graves' hyperthyroidism and ophthalmopathy (dated by TCRdb to between 2018 and 2021). General notes on the study: Peripheral blood samples were taken at the time of initial diagnosis, prior to any treatment. A discovery cohort of approximately 97 patients, fewer than 50 with Graves' ophthalmopathy and 55 to 65 with stable Graves' hyperthyroidism, was used to find distinguishing TCR V-J signatures. Whether ophthalmopathy could be predicted prospectively was tested in an independent validation cohort made up of approximately 19 hyperthyroidism patients plus 17 patients who later progressed to ophthalmopathy. The roughly 90 discovery patients were divided at random into training and test sets in a 7:3 ratio. In addition, the study compared T-cell repertoires in thyroid tissue and in blood from about six Graves' hyperthyroidism patients. After blood sampling, hyperthyroidism patients were treated with methimazole at a starting dose of 30 mg daily, and ophthalmopathy patients were treated with high-dose intravenous methylprednisolone. According to the paper, TCR Vbeta CDR3 sequencing was carried out on 135 peripheral blood samples, which came from under 50 ophthalmopathy, 70 to 80 hyperthyroidism and about 17 progressor patients. The investigation overall reported the following: Sample size was not statistically predetermined, and investigators were not blinded to group allocation. A model built on a 13 V-J signature distinguished ophthalmopathy from stable hyperthyroidism, reaching over 85% sensitivity and around 81% specificity in cross-validation and 80%/75% in testing. In validation, the model predicted progression to ophthalmopathy with roughly 70% sensitivity and over 72% specificity, a median of 6.5 months before onset. Most expanded thyroid clonotypes (frequency above 0.001) were also detected in blood, a finding suggesting that blood repertoires may reflect thyroid immune responses.

As encoded in the germline V gene, CDR1 is SNHLY while CDR2 is FYNNEI. Counted from cysteine to phenylalanine, this CDR3 has 17 amino acids. The entry retains the CDR3 DNA only, 51 bases that are in frame from base 1. V is cut back by 10 bases and J by 0 bases, with 13 bases in the junction unmatched. The TCR beta CDR3 regions were amplified from the RNA transcripts. The TCR CDR3 was subjected to a first round of RT-PCR using the HTBI primer set and the Qiagen OneStep RT-PCR kit. Libraries were constructed in a second round of multiplex PCR, after which size selection and purification were carried out. Paired-end sequencing of the libraries was performed with 100 bp reads on an Illumina HiSeq2000. The study's own analysis went as follows. SOAPnuke was used to process the raw data, removing reads that contained adapters or uncalled bases, had a mean Phred below 15, or lacked an exact match to the constant primer or identifier. High-quality paired reads were merged with COPE v1.2.5, and unique nucleotide sequences were defined as clonotypes. MiTCR v1.1 was used to align clonotypes to the IMGT TRBV, TRBD and TRBJ reference segments. Only V-J combinations with frequency above 0.0001, covering approximately 99% of repertoires, were analysed. A TCS score was defined as the ratio between F50 (clonal expansion) and ExV (chaos), using BLOSUM62-based TCRdist between CDR3 peptides within each V-J. Welch's t-statistics and random forest reduced fewer than 600 V-J features to 13, which were used in a naive Bayes classifier (R e1071). TCRdb trimmed the raw reads at Q25, called clones with MiXCR and kept productive beta chains. Rows with one shared CDR3 protein collapse into an entry with the most common genes and DNA. TCRdb, not the original authors, processed these V and J calls. This sample holds fewer than 450,000 distinct CDR3 sequences; around an eighth were observed only once. Together, the top ten hold around 28% of the sample.

Sample: blood. The receptor chain draws on TRBV2 and TRBJ2-3, with 10 central nucleotides matching TRBD1. The receptor's source is a man aged 45-65 years with Graves' ophthalmopathy. CDR3 loop: CANLGQGVSSSTDTQYF. The nucleotides are TGTGCCAACCTAGGACAGGGGGTATCCTCTAGCACAGATACGCAGTATTTT. Here the CDR3 is joined to the reference TRBV2 and TRBJ2-3 genes, and the full variable domain is: EPEVTQTPSHQVTQMGQEVILRCVPISNHLYFYWYRQILGQKVEFLVSFYNNEISEKSEIFDDQFSVERPDGSNFTLKIRSTKLEDSAMYFCANLGQGVSSSTDTQYFGPGTRLTVL.